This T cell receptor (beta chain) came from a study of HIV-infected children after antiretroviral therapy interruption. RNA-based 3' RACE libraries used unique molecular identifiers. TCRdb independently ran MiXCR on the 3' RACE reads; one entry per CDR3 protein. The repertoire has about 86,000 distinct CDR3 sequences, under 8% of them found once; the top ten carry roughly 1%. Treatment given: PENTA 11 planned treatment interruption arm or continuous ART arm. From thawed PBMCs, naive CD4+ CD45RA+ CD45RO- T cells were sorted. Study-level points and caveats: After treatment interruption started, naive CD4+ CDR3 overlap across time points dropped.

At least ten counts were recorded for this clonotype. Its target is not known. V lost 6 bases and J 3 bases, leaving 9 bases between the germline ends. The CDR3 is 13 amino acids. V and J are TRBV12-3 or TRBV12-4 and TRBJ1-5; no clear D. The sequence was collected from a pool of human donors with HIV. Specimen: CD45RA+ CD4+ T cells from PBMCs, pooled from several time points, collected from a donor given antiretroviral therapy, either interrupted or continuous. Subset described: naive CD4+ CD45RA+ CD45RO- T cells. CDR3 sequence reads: CASSPLANQPQHF. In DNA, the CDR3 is TGTGCCAGCAGCCCGCTGGCCAATCAGCCCCAGCATTTT.